The next 23 T cell receptor beta chains were all read from a single sample in a study of blood T cell repertoires in COVID-19. Assay used: immunoSEQ multiplex PCR; TCRdb lists only in-frame clones, some missing. The sample contains hundreds of thousands of clones, 80% to 90% of which appear only once. Sequenced sample: PBMCs or T cells enriched from blood (not recorded which). The receptors originated from a woman aged 18 to 35 who had recovered from COVID-19.

The chain employs TRBV24-1 and TRBJ2-3, with TRBD1 identical over 9 bases. Trimming took 4 bases from V and 4 from J; bases not matched to a gene: 5. The germline V gene encodes CDR1 KGHDR and CDR2 SFDVKD. This CDR3 comprises 15 residues. Written as DNA, the CDR3 is TGTGCCACCAGTGACCCTAGGACAGGGGCAGATACGCAGTATTTT. Protein product: CATSDPRTGADTQYF.

This chain links TRBV14 with TRBJ1-2, with a tentative D call TRBD1 (6 bases). The V gene's germline CDR1 is SGHDN and CDR2 FVKESK. CDR3 length equals 14 residues. The V end was cut by 0 bases, the J end by 14 bases, with 19 bases between. CDR3 DNA sequence: TGTGCCAGCAGCCAAGATATCCAGGGGTTTTTTGGGACCTTC. Its translation: CASSQDIQGFFGTF.

The V call is TRBV5-1, the J call TRBJ2-3, with 10 bases fitting TRBD1. Trimming cost V 4 bases and J 2 bases; bases outside gene matches: 7. Germline CDR1 and CDR2: SGHRS and YFSETQ. The length of the CDR3 is 16 residues. The CDR3 protein is CASSTEGQGYTDTQYF. In nucleotides, the CDR3 is TGCGCCAGCAGCACGGAGGGACAGGGGTACACAGATACGCAGTATTTT.

The genes are TRBV25-1 and TRBJ1-2; D possibly corresponds to TRBD1 (6 bases). V lost 6 bases to trimming and J lost 7 bases, with 12 bases between them. The CDR3 contains 12 residues. Germline CDR1 is MGHDK and CDR2 is SYGVNS. The CDR3 nucleotides are TGTGCCAGCAGGGACAGAGGGACTGGCTACACCTTC. This gives the protein CASRDRGTGYTF.

The rearrangement uses TRBV5-1 and TRBJ2-3, with D possibly matching TRBD2 (5 bases). This CDR3 comprises 15 residues. Trimming left V 3 bases short and J 0 bases short, with 11 bases between. Per germline, CDR1 SGHRS and CDR2 YFSETQ. CDR3 DNA sequence: TGCGCCAGCAGCTCAGCGGTCCTCAGCACAGATACGCAGTATTTT. Translated: CASSSAVLSTDTQYF.

This clone was seen a single time. The chain carries TRBV6-4 and TRBJ2-1, with 8 bases fitting TRBD2. Germline V gene lookup returns CDR1 MRHNA and CDR2 SNTAGT. The CDR3 length is 15 residues. V lost 2 bases and J lost 5; bases outside the gene matches: 5. For the CDR3, the DNA is TGTGCCAGCAGTGACCGGGGGGGCCTCGACAATGAGCAGTTCTTC. Protein product: CASSDRGGLDNEQFF.

The chain carries TRBV7-9 and TRBJ1-2; 9 positions agree with TRBD1. Trimming cost V 1 base and J 8 bases; bases outside gene matches: 8. Germline V CDR1 and CDR2: SEHNR, FQNEAQ (reference sequence). The CDR3 is 15 amino acids. This CDR3 reads CASSLVGQGLQGYTF. CDR3 nucleotide sequence: TGTGCCAGCAGCTTAGTGGGACAGGGTCTTCAGGGCTACACCTTC.

In this sample, this clone turned up once. The chain combines TRBV30 with TRBJ1-5; 9 nucleotides line up with TRBD1. The J segment lost 6 bases and the V segment lost 5 bases, leaving 2 bases of the junction unmatched. The CDR3 covers 12 residues. Per germline, CDR1 GTSNPN and CDR2 SVGIG (reference sequence). CDR3 coding DNA: TGTGCCTGGGGACAGGGGATTCAGCCCCAGCATTTT. Translated: CAWGQGIQPQHF. Together with reference TRBV30 and TRBJ1-5, the CDR3 gives the full variable domain: SQTIHQWPATLVQPVGSPLSLECTVEGTSNPNLYWYRQAAGRGLQLLFYSVGIGQISSEVPQNLSASRPQDRQFILSSKKLLLSDSGFYLCAWGQGIQPQHFGDGTRLSIL.

The chain has TRBV30 and TRBJ2-7; 9 positions agree with TRBD1. Germline values: CDR1 GTSNPN, CDR2 SVGIG (reference sequence). V dropped 2 bases and J dropped 6; count of bases not matched to a gene: 8. This CDR3 contains 14 residues. CDR3 bases: TGTGCCTGGAGTCGGGGACAGGGCGCTGGCGAGCAGTACTTC. This gives the protein CAWSRGQGAGEQYF.

This sequence joins TRBV12-3 or TRBV12-4 and TRBJ1-3; weak D call: TRBD1 (5 bases). This CDR3 is built from 13 residues. Deletions cut 6 bases from V and 0 bases from J, with 6 bases between. The CDR3 protein is CASRGVSGNTIYF. The CDR3 region has the DNA TGTGCCAGCAGAGGGGTCTCTGGAAACACCATATATTTT.

The chain employs TRBV5-6 and TRBJ2-7; 7 bases fit TRBD1. V dropped 4 bases and J dropped 1; count of bases not matched to a gene: 11. CDR3 length: 16 amino acids. From germline, CDR1 is SGHDT and CDR2 YYEEEE. The CDR3 nucleotides read TGTGCCAGCAGCGGTGGTCCGGGACAGCTTTCCTACGAGCAGTACTTC. The encoded protein is CASSGGPGQLSYEQYF.

V and J are TRBV5-6 and TRBJ1-1, with TRBD1 matching 9 bases. This CDR3 region has 15 residues. Trimming took 4 bases from V and 1 from J; bases not matched to a gene: 5. In germline, CDR1 is SGHDT, CDR2 YYEEEE. The CDR3 region has the DNA TGTGCCAGCAGCAGTCGACAGGGGGGGAACACTGAAGCTTTCTTT. Amino acids: CASSSRQGGNTEAFF.

The chain employs TRBV28 and TRBJ1-2; 9 positions agree with TRBD1. The germline gives CDR1 MDHEN, CDR2 SYDVKM. The CDR3 sequence is 16 residues long. The trim removed 5 bases at V and 1 base at J, leaving 8 bases unmatched. The CDR3 DNA reads as TGTGCCAGCAGTCCCAAACTGGGACAGGGTAACTATGGCTACACCTTC. Translated, it gives CASSPKLGQGNYGYTF.

The chain joins TRBV27 to TRBJ2-7; D call uncertain. CDR1 is MNHEY and CDR2 is SMNVEV in the germline V gene (reference sequence). V lost 3 bases and J lost 4, with 10 bases in between. CDR3 length: 13 amino acids. This chain's CDR3 is CASSFLQSYEQYF. CDR3 coding DNA: TGTGCCAGCAGTTTCTTACAGTCGTACGAGCAGTACTTC.

The chain couples TRBV28 to TRBJ1-5; possibly TRBD1 for D (6 bases). This CDR3 has 14 residues. Germline assignment: CDR1 MDHEN and CDR2 SYDVKM. With 7 bases removed from V and 2 bases from J, the gap between germline ends came to 12 bases. CDR3 region: CASTTRQGNQPQHF. The DNA of the CDR3 is TGTGCCAGCACCACTCGACAGGGCAATCAGCCCCAGCATTTT.

V gene TRBV5-4 combines with J gene TRBJ2-1; D uncertain. V lost 4 bases and J lost 6, with 23 bases in between. This CDR3 region has 17 residues. CDR1 and CDR2 (germline): SGHNT, YYREEE (reference sequence). The DNA of the CDR3 is TGTGCCAGCAGCCCCGCACTGGGCCCTAAATTGACCAATGAGCAGTTCTTC. Encoded protein: CASSPALGPKLTNEQFF.

The chain carries TRBV5-4 and TRBJ1-2; possible D gene TRBD1, 6 bases. V lost 3 bases and J 0 bases, leaving 9 bases between the germline ends. In germline, CDR1 is SGHNT, CDR2 YYREEE (reference sequence). The CDR3 is made up of 14 amino acids. Here the CDR3 DNA reads TGTGCCAGCAGCTCGACAGGAGCTAACTATGGCTACACCTTC. Residues: CASSSTGANYGYTF.

The chain employs TRBV28 and TRBJ1-1, with a possible D match to TRBD1 (6 bases). CDR3 length: 13 amino acids. CDR1 is MDHEN, CDR2 SYDVKM, per germline. V was trimmed by 10 bases and J by 5 bases, leaving 17 bases between them. CDR3 bases: TGTGCCACTCAACAGGGCTGGAGGACTGAAGCTTTCTTT. It codes for CATQQGWRTEAFF. Looking up the rest from reference TRBV28 and TRBJ1-1 gives the full variable domain: DVKVTQSSRYLVKRTGEKVFLECVQDMDHENMFWYRQDPGLGLRLIYFSYDVKMKEKGDIPEGYSVSREKKERFSLILESASTNQTSMYLCATQQGWRTEAFFGQGTRLTVV.

The rearrangement joins TRBV7-3 to TRBJ1-1; no clear D gene. This CDR3 spans 11 amino acids. From germline, CDR1 is SGHTA and CDR2 FQGTGA. The germline V and J ends were trimmed by 8 bases and 7 bases, with 11 bases remaining between them. The CDR3 DNA follows: TGTGCCAGCGCAGGAAGGTTTGAAGCTTTCTTT. Its protein product is CASAGRFEAFF. The whole variable domain, filled in from reference TRBV7-3 and TRBJ1-1, reads GAGVSQTPSNKVTEKGKYVELRCDPISGHTALYWYRQSLGQGPEFLIYFQGTGAADDSGLPNDRFFAVRPEGSVSTLKIQRTERGDSAVYLCASAGRFEAFFGQGTRLTVV.

CDR3 DNA sequence: TGCGCCAGCAGCTTCAACTCTGGAAACACCATATATTTT. This sequence encodes CASSFNSGNTIYF. The chain couples TRBV5-1 to TRBJ1-3, with D unclear. Per germline, CDR1 SGHRS and CDR2 YFSETQ. Trimming shortened V by 2 bases and J by 0 bases, and 3 bases separated the two germline ends. The CDR3 is 13 residues long. Full variable domain (outside the CDR3, taken from reference TRBV5-1 and TRBJ1-3): KAGVTQTPRYLIKTRGQQVTLSCSPISGHRSVSWYQQTPGQGLQFLFEYFSETQRNKGNFPGRFSGRQFSNSRSEMNVSTLELGDSALYLCASSFNSGNTIYFGEGSWLTVV.

This clone was observed once. The chain recombines TRBV5-1 with TRBJ1-1; D perhaps matches TRBD1 (6 bases). This CDR3 comprises 16 residues. Trimming took 1 base from V and 0 from J, leaving 13 bases between them. Germline V gene sequence: CDR1 SGHRS, CDR2 YFSETQ. The CDR3 region has the DNA TGCGCCAGCAGCTTGTTCCAGGGGCGCATGAACACTGAAGCTTTCTTT. Translation gives CASSLFQGRMNTEAFF.

The CDR3 DNA is TGTGCCGGGAAAGCGAGGGCGGATTCACCCCTCCACTTT. As protein: CAGKARADSPLHF. The rearrangement joins TRBV2 to TRBJ1-6; D call uncertain. The V gene's germline CDR1 is SNHLY and CDR2 FYNNEI. The CDR3 is 13 residues long. V gave up 11 bases and J gave up 8 bases, with 16 bases separating them.

The chain joins TRBV9 to TRBJ1-2; no clear D gene. This CDR3 is built from 11 residues. The V end was cut by 4 bases, the J end by 4 bases, with 5 bases between. Germline CDR1 is SGDLS and CDR2 is YYNGEE. CDR3 DNA: TGTGCCAGCAGCCCCATCTATGGCTACACCTTC. It yields the protein CASSPIYGYTF.